This T cell receptor (beta chain) was observed in a study of cytomegalovirus exposure and HLA in healthy donors. Amplification used 60 Vbeta primers and 13 Jbeta primers. Repertoires were generated with immunoSEQ multiplex PCR, while TCRdb's copy carries only in-frame clones and drops some. Recorded for this sample: roughly 100,000 clones. Sequenced material: PBMCs. This clonotype originated in a man aged 35-49 years in good health and CMV-seronegative.

The CDR3 region has the DNA TGTGCCAGCAGTTACTCCCAATCAGGACAGAACAATGAGCAGTTCTTC. Translation gives CASSYSQSGQNNEQFF. This sequence joins TRBV6-6 and TRBJ2-1, with D maybe TRBD1 (6 bases). The germline V and J ends were trimmed by 0 bases and 5 bases, with 14 bases remaining between them. The CDR3 is 16 amino acids. Per the germline V gene, CDR1 is MNHNY and CDR2 is SVGAGI (reference sequence).